The subject of this entry is one TCR beta chain. Its antigen is as yet unknown. This table comes from immunoSEQ multiplex PCR, and its TCRdb copy is limited to in-frame clones, with some not included. The sample lists about 180,000 clones, about 83% seen once, with around 6.3% in the top ten. CDR3 length: 13 amino acids. Trimming stripped 3 bases from V and 5 bases from J, with 11 bases between. CDR1 is SEHNR, CDR2 FQNEAQ, per germline (reference sequence). The sample belongs to a study of Ad26.COV2.S vaccination and SARS-CoV-2 variants. Overall study findings and caveats: Analyses that measured TCR breadth and depth may have underestimated total T cell responses. The breadth of spike-specific CD8+ and CD4+ T cell responses after vaccination was reportedly substantial.

The V and J genes are TRBV7-9 and TRBJ2-7, with D possibly matching TRBD1 (6 bases). Material: peripheral blood, obtained after recovery from COVID-19. The TCR originated in a human donor who had recovered from COVID-19. The CDR3 here is CASSFGQSHEQYF. CDR3 DNA: TGTGCCAGCAGCTTCGGACAGTCCCACGAGCAGTACTTC.